This T cell receptor beta chain was sequenced during a study of control samples from healthy donors and cancer patients. Data came from immunoSEQ multiplex PCR; TCRdb stores just in-frame clones and leaves some out. The table records over 100,000 clones, approximately 90% of them present only once. Looked up from germline, CDR1 is DFQATT and CDR2 is SNEGSKA (reference sequence). Trimming cost V 3 bases and J 3 bases; bases outside gene matches: 6. The CDR3 length is 15 residues. This sequence was found in a man aged 50-60 years in good health. The chain is built from TRBV20-1 and TRBJ2-1, with 9 bases lining up with TRBD2. The specimen sequenced was blood. The CDR3 DNA reads TGCAGTGCTAGTCTCCAGCGGGGGGTCTACAATGAGCAGTTCTTC. This sequence encodes CSASLQRGVYNEQFF.